This TCR beta chain was profiled in a study of patients and donors after allogeneic stem cell transplantation. TCRdb re-derived calls from the RT-PCR reads in MiXCR, one entry per CDR3 protein. The sample holds approximately 250,000 distinct CDR3 sequences, 13% to 15% seen once. What was sequenced was blood, either unsorted or a sorted T cell fraction (not recorded which). The clonotype originates from a human donor who was either an allogeneic HSCT recipient or a stem cell or donor lymphocyte infusion donor (not recorded which). It is not recorded whose cells these are; they may come from a transplant donor.

CDR3 protein: CASSGTGRDGYTF. CDR3 sequence (DNA): TGTGCCAGCAGCGGGACAGGGCGGGATGGCTACACCTTC. The chain links TRBV12-3 or TRBV12-4 to TRBJ1-2; 9 positions agree with TRBD1. The CDR3 sequence is 13 residues long. V shed 6 bases, J shed 6 bases, and the junction held 5 bases outside the gene matches.